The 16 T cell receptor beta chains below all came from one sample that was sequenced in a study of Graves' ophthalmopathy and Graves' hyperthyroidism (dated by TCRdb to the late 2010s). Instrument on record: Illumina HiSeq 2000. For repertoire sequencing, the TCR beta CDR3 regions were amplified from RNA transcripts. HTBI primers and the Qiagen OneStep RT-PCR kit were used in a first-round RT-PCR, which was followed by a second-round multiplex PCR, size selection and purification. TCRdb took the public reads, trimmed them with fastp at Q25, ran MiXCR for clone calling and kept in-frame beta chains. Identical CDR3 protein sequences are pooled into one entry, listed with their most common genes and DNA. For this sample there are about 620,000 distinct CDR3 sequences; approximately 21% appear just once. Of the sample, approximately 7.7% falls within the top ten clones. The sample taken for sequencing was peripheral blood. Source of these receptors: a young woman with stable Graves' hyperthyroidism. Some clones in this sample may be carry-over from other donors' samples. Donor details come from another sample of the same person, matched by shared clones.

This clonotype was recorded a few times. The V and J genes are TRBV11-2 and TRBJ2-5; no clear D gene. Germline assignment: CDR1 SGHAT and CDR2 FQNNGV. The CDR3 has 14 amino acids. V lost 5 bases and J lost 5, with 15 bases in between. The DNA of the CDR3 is TGTGCCAGCAGCCTCTACAGAGCCGGGGAGACCCAGTACTTC. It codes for CASSLYRAGETQYF. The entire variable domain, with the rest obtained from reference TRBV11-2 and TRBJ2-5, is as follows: EAGVAQSPRYKIIEKRQSVAFWCNPISGHATLYWYQQILGQGPKLLIQFQNNGVVDDSQLPKDRFSAERLKGVDSTLKIQPAKLEDSAVYLCASSLYRAGETQYFGPGTRLLVL.

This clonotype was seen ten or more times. Written as DNA, the CDR3 is TGTGCTAGTGGTTTGAGCAGGGCCTATGGCTACACCTTC. It is translated as CASGLSRAYGYTF. The V and J genes are TRBV12-5 and TRBJ1-2, with D perhaps matching TRBD1 (5 bases). CDR1 and CDR2 (germline): LGHNT, FRNRAP. Trimming stripped 2 bases from V and 4 bases from J, with 8 bases between. This CDR3 region has 13 residues.

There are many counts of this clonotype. CDR3 amino acids: CASSLVIGLAGVGQYF. CDR3 in DNA: TGCGCCAGCAGTCTTGTTATTGGACTAGCGGGAGTGGGCCAGTACTTC. This chain uses TRBV5-1 with TRBJ2-7, with TRBD2 identical over 13 bases. CDR3 length equals 16 residues. Germline CDR1 reads SGHRS; CDR2 reads YFSETQ. V gave up 5 bases and J gave up 10 bases; unmatched junction bases: 15.

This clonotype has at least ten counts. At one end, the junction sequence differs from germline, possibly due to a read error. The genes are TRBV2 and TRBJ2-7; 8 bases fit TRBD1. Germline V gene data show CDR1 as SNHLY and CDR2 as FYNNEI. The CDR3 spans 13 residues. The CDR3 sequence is CASSFGTGYERYF. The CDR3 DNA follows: TGTGCCAGCAGTTTTGGGACAGGCTACGAGCGGTACTTC. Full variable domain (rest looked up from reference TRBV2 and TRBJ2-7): EPEVTQTPSHQVTQMGQEVILRCVPISNHLYFYWYRQILGQKVEFLVSFYNNEISEKSEIFDDQFSVERPDGSNFTLKIRSTKLEDSAMYFCASSFGTGYERYFGPGTRLTVT.

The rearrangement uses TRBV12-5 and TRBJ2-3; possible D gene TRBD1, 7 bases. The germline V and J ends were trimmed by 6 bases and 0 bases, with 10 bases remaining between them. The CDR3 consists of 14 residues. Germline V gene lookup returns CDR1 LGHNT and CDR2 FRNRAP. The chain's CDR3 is CASGPGGSTDTQYF. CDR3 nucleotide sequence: TGTGCTAGTGGCCCAGGGGGGAGCACAGATACGCAGTATTTT.

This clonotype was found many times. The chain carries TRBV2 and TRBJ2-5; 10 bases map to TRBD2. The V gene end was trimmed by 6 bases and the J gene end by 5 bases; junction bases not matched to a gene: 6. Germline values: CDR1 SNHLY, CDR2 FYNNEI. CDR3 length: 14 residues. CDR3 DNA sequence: TGTGCCAGCAGGGAAAGCGGGGGGGCTGAGACCCAGTACTTC. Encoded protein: CASRESGGAETQYF.

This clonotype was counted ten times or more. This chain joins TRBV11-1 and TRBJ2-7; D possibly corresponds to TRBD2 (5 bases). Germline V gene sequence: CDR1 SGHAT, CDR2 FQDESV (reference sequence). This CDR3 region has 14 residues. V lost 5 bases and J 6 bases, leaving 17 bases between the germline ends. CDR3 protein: CASSHTTAGGEQYF. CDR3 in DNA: TGTGCCAGCAGCCATACAACCGCGGGCGGCGAGCAGTACTTC.

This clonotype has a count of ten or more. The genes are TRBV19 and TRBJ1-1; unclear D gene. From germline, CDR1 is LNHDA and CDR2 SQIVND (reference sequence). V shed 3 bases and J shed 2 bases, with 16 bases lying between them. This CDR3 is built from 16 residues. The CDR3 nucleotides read TGTGCCAGTAGTATGTCGGGAGGGCTACCAAACACTGAAGCTTTCTTT. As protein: CASSMSGGLPNTEAFF.

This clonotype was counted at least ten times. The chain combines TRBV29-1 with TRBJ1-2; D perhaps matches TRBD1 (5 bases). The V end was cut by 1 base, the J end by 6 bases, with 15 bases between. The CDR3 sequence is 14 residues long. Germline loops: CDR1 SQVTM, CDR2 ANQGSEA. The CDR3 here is CSVEGRGVLNGYTF. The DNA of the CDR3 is TGCAGCGTTGAAGGTCGAGGGGTTTTGAATGGCTACACCTTC.

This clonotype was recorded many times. The CDR3 sequence is CASSPGGGVGYSNQPQHF. In nucleotides, the CDR3 is TGTGCCAGCAGCCCCGGGGGGGGGGTAGGTTATAGCAATCAGCCCCAGCATTTT. This chain connects TRBV11-2 to TRBJ1-5; D possibly corresponds to TRBD1 (5 bases). Looked up from germline, CDR1 is SGHAT and CDR2 is FQNNGV. This CDR3 has 18 residues. V shed 5 bases and J shed 0 bases, with 20 bases lying between them.

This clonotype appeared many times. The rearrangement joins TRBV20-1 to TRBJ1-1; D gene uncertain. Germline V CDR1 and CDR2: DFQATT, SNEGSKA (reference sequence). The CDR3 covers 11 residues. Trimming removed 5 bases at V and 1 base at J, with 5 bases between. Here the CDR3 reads CSAPGNTEAFF. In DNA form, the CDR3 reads TGCAGTGCTCCAGGGAACACTGAAGCTTTCTTT.

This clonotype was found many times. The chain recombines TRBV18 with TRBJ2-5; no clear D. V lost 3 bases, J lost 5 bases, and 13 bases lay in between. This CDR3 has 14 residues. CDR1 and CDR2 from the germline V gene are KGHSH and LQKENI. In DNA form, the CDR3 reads TGTGCCAGCTCACCGTCCGGCCCTGTGGAGACCCAGTACTTC. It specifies CASSPSGPVETQYF.

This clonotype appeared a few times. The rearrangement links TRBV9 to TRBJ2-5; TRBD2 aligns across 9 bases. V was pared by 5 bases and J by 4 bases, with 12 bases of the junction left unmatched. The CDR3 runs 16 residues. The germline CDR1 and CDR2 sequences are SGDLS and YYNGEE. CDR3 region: CASRTTSGLGPETQYF. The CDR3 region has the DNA TGTGCCAGCAGGACAACTAGCGGGCTGGGGCCAGAGACCCAGTACTTC.

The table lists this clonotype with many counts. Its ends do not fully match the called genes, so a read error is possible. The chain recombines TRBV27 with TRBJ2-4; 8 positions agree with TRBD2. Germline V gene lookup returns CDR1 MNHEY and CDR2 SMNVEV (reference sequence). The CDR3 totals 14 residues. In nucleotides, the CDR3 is TGTGCCAGCAGTACTAGCCGGGGGGGTAACATTAAGTACTTC. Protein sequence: CASSTSRGGNIKYF.

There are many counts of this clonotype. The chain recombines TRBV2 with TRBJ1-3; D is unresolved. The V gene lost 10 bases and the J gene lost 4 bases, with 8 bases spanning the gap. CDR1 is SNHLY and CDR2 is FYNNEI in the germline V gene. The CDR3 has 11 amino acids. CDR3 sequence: CATDVGNTIYF. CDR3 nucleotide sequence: TGTGCCACCGACGTAGGAAACACCATATATTTT.

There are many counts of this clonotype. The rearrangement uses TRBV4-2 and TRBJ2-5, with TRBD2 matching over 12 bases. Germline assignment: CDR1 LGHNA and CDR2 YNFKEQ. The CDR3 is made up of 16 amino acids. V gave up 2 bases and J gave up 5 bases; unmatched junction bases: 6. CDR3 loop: CASSQTGLAGWETQYF. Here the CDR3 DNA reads TGTGCCAGCAGCCAAACGGGACTAGCGGGCTGGGAGACCCAGTACTTC.